Listed below are T cell receptor beta chains from one sample, sequenced in a study of blood T cell repertoires in COVID-19. Some clones are missing from TCRdb's copy, which holds only in-frame ones; the method was immunoSEQ multiplex PCR. The table has under 350,000 clones, 80% to 90% seen once; the top ten hold roughly 4%. Sequencing input: PBMCs or T cells enriched from blood (not recorded which). All receptors derive from a man aged 25-45 years who had recovered from COVID-19. Both conserved end residues are part of each CDR3. The D gene is left open where the match is weak. Some rows have no size entry. The others give once, few or many, or a class for an expanded clone.

J	size	D	V	CDR3	DNA
TRBJ1-3	few	TRBD1	TRBV7-8	CASSLDPGTVSSGNTIYF	TGTGCCAGCAGCTTAGACCCCGGGACAGTTAGCTCTGGAAACACCATATATTTT
TRBJ2-4	-	-	TRBV5-1	CASSFGTEGNIQYF	TGCGCCAGCAGCTTCGGGACGGAGGGGAACATTCAGTACTTC
TRBJ2-5	-	-	TRBV4-1	CASSQVVRWAVWAQYF	TGCGCCAGCAGCCAAGTTGTCAGGTGGGCTGTTTGGGCCCAGTACTTC
TRBJ2-5	-	-	TRBV11-1	CASSSPGLSATQYF	TGTGCCAGCAGCTCCCCTGGACTATCCGCGACCCAGTACTTC
TRBJ2-7	-	TRBD1	TRBV10-3	CASTGQGSSYEQYF	TGTGCCAGCACCGGACAGGGAAGCTCCTACGAGCAGTACTTC
TRBJ2-1	-	-	TRBV24-1	CATSDPNYNEQFF	TGTGCCACCAGTGATCCAAACTACAATGAGCAGTTCTTC
TRBJ2-7	-	TRBD1	TRBV30	CAGGQGLYEQYF	TGTGCCGGGGGACAGGGTCTCTACGAGCAGTACTTC
TRBJ2-5	-	TRBD2	TRBV5-4	CASSLFRPGGETQYF	TGTGCCAGCAGCTTGTTCCGACCGGGGGGAGAGACCCAGTACTTC
TRBJ1-2	-	TRBD1	TRBV9	CASSSWTGGSGSYTF	TGTGCCAGCAGCTCCTGGACAGGGGGCTCTGGTAGCTACACCTTC
TRBJ1-2	-	TRBD1	TRBV10-3	CAISVGQGSYGYTF	TGTGCCATCAGTGTTGGACAGGGAAGCTATGGCTACACCTTC
TRBJ1-6	-	-	TRBV2	CASMEGSGSPLHF	TGTGCCAGCATGGAGGGGTCGGGGTCACCCCTCCACTTT
TRBJ1-6	-	-	TRBV21-1	CASSIQFLPKLGYNSPLHF	TGTGCCAGCAGCATACAGTTTCTACCGAAATTGGGCTATAATTCACCCCTCCACTTT
TRBJ1-1	-	TRBD1	TRBV7-9	CASSFGTAVEAFF	TGTGCCAGCAGCTTCGGGACAGCGGTTGAAGCTTTCTTT
TRBJ2-7	-	-	TRBV19	CASRTHGGQGNEQYF	TGTGCCAGTAGGACGCACGGGGGGCAGGGCAACGAGCAGTACTTC
TRBJ2-6	-	-	TRBV29-1	CSVLLQGRGANVLTF	TGCAGCGTCCTGCTTCAGGGGCGGGGGGCCAACGTCCTGACTTTC
TRBJ2-7	-	TRBD1	TRBV6-5	CASRRDSSYEQYF	TGTGCCAGCCGAAGGGACAGCTCCTACGAGCAGTACTTC
TRBJ1-2	once	-	TRBV10-1	CASSDQFDYGYTF	TGCGCCAGCAGTGATCAGTTTGACTATGGCTACACCTTC
TRBJ1-1	-	-	TRBV15	CATSRDPTDSLNTEAFF	TGTGCCACCAGCAGAGACCCTACCGACAGCCTGAACACTGAAGCTTTCTTT
TRBJ2-7	-	TRBD2	TRBV20-1	CSASGGLAGSYEQYF	TGCAGTGCTAGTGGGGGACTAGCGGGTTCCTACGAGCAGTACTTC
TRBJ1-2	-	TRBD1	TRBV27	CASSSDRGSNYGYTF	TGTGCCAGCAGTTCGGACAGGGGATCTAACTATGGCTACACCTTC
TRBJ1-4	once	-	TRBV21-1	CASSKVQGSEKLFF	TGTGCCAGCAGCAAAGTTCAGGGAAGCGAAAAACTGTTTTTT
TRBJ2-2	-	TRBD2	TRBV11-2	CASSLVAGGAGELFF	TGTGCCAGCAGCTTAGTAGCGGGAGGGGCCGGGGAGCTGTTTTTT
TRBJ2-3	-	TRBD2	TRBV28	CASSFGGLAGGTDTQYF	TGTGCCAGCAGTTTTGGGGGACTAGCGGGAGGAACAGATACGCAGTATTTT
TRBJ2-7	-	-	TRBV3-1/TRBV3-2	CASSLRSGVSYEQYF	TGTGCCAGCAGCCTAAGATCGGGGGTCTCCTACGAGCAGTACTTC
TRBJ2-7	-	TRBD2	TRBV2	CASSEIIAGGTYEQYF	TGTGCCAGCAGTGAAATTATTGCGGGAGGGACCTACGAGCAGTACTTC
TRBJ2-7	-	TRBD2	TRBV11-2	CASRTWGGLAGAEQYF	TGTGCCAGCAGGACATGGGGGGGGCTAGCGGGAGCCGAGCAGTACTTC
TRBJ2-1	-	TRBD1	TRBV30	CAWSAGQGPYNEQFF	TGTGCCTGGAGCGCCGGACAGGGTCCCTACAATGAGCAGTTCTTC
TRBJ2-2	-	-	TRBV27	CASKPGEGHHPGELFF	TGTGCGAGCAAACCCGGAGAAGGACATCACCCCGGGGAGCTGTTTTTT
TRBJ2-7	-	TRBD1	TRBV6-5	CASSYRGQGNYEQYF	TGTGCCAGCAGTTACCGCGGACAGGGGAACTACGAGCAGTACTTC
TRBJ1-5	-	-	TRBV19	CASSPSGFNQPQHF	TGTGCCAGTAGTCCCTCGGGTTTCAATCAGCCCCAGCATTTT
TRBJ2-7	few	-	TRBV29-1	CSVVQENEQYF	TGCAGCGTTGTCCAGGAAAACGAGCAGTACTTC
TRBJ1-1	-	-	TRBV4-1	CASTLWEETEAFF	TGCGCCAGCACCCTTTGGGAGGAAACTGAAGCTTTCTTT
TRBJ2-4	-	-	TRBV30	CAWSGENGKNIQYF	TGTGCCTGGAGTGGGGAGAATGGCAAAAACATTCAGTACTTC
TRBJ1-1	-	-	TRBV21-1	CASTPRQGHQKNTEAFF	TGTGCCAGCACCCCCCGACAGGGCCATCAAAAGAACACTGAAGCTTTCTTT
TRBJ2-2	-	TRBD1	TRBV7-9	CASSSRQGTGELFF	TGTGCCAGCAGCTCAAGACAGGGCACCGGGGAGCTGTTTTTT
TRBJ2-4	-	TRBD1	TRBV29-1	CSVAGQPRNLAKNIQYF	TGCAGCGTTGCGGGACAGCCAAGAAACCTAGCCAAAAACATTCAGTACTTC
TRBJ1-6	-	TRBD1	TRBV7-9	CASSVRQGAYNSPLHF	TGTGCCAGCAGCGTTAGACAGGGCGCCTATAATTCACCCCTCCACTTT
TRBJ2-1	-	TRBD2	TRBV9	CASSASGSSYNEQFF	TGTGCCAGCAGCGCTAGCGGGAGCTCCTACAATGAGCAGTTCTTC
TRBJ2-7	-	-	TRBV28	CASRGSGARGEQYF	TGTGCCAGCAGAGGGTCAGGGGCCCGAGGCGAGCAGTACTTC
TRBJ2-3	-	-	TRBV4-2	CASSQEGSAGDTQYF	TGTGCCAGCAGCCAAGAGGGGTCAGCGGGAGATACGCAGTATTTT
TRBJ1-1	-	-	TRBV28	CASSPPWGGDTEAFF	TGTGCCAGCAGTCCGCCTTGGGGAGGTGACACTGAAGCTTTCTTT
TRBJ2-3	once	TRBD1	TRBV5-4	CASSYRDRPADTQYF	TGTGCCAGCAGCTACCGGGACAGGCCAGCAGATACGCAGTATTTT
TRBJ2-3	-	-	TRBV24-1	CATSGPLGGTQYF	TGTGCCACCAGTGGCCCCCTAGGGGGTACGCAGTATTTT
TRBJ1-4	-	-	TRBV30	CAWSDSAGGRLFF	TGTGCCTGGAGTGACTCTGCGGGTGGAAGACTGTTTTTT
TRBJ2-5	-	TRBD1	TRBV7-6	CASSLATGEETQYF	TGTGCCAGCAGCTTAGCGACAGGGGAAGAGACCCAGTACTTC
TRBJ2-5	-	TRBD1	TRBV6-1	CASSEGQGRGQETQYF	TGTGCCAGCAGTGAAGGACAGGGAAGGGGCCAAGAGACCCAGTACTTC
TRBJ2-4	-	-	TRBV27	CASSFTGGSVKNIQYF	TGTGCCAGCAGTTTTACCGGGGGTTCAGTCAAAAACATTCAGTACTTC
TRBJ1-6	-	TRBD1	TRBV19	CASSSSGQGFHSPLHF	TGTGCCAGTAGTTCCTCGGGACAGGGGTTTCATTCACCCCTCCACTTT
TRBJ1-5	-	TRBD1	TRBV10-3	CAISGTGDSGNQPQHF	TGTGCCATCAGCGGGACGGGGGACAGTGGCAATCAGCCCCAGCATTTT
TRBJ2-2	-	TRBD2	TRBV6-5	CASSLAVLNTGELFF	TGTGCCAGCAGTCTAGCGGTTTTGAACACCGGGGAGCTGTTTTTT
TRBJ1-2	-	-	TRBV7-8	CASSMDSYGYTF	TGTGCCAGCAGCATGGACAGCTATGGCTACACCTTC
TRBJ2-4	-	-	TRBV2	CASSRRDNF	TGTGCCAGCAGCCGGAGAGATAACTTC
TRBJ2-3	once	-	TRBV3-1/TRBV3-2	CASSRSSAADTQYF	TGTGCCAGCAGCCGGTCTAGCGCGGCAGATACGCAGTATTTT
TRBJ2-7	-	-	TRBV11-2	CASSLVLDYTYEQYF	TGTGCCAGCAGCTTAGTTCTGGACTACACCTACGAGCAGTACTTC
TRBJ1-2	-	-	TRBV10-2	CASSEVQNYGYTF	TGCGCCAGCAGTGAGGTGCAGAACTATGGCTACACCTTC
TRBJ1-6	few	TRBD1	TRBV11-3	CASSLARGQPSGSPLHF	TGTGCCAGCAGCTTAGCCAGGGGACAGCCCTCGGGCTCACCCCTCCACTTT
TRBJ1-4	-	-	TRBV5-1	CASSLGGTQTNEKLFF	TGCGCCAGCAGTTTGGGGGGGACACAAACTAATGAAAAACTGTTTTTT